The 9 T cell receptor beta chains below come from one sample, sequenced in a study of blood T cell repertoires in COVID-19 (dated by TCRdb to 2019 to 2021). The method was the immunoSEQ multiplex PCR assay. The source is immuneACCESS, and TCRdb retained only in-frame sequences with V and J called. Part of the clones is not carried over; for the studies checked, unresolved V genes explain less than half of this, and the remainder is unexplained. The sample contains 35,000 to 55,000 clones, 85% to 95% of them found a single time. The ten largest clonotypes hold 5% to 6% of the sample. Source material: peripheral blood. The source is a human donor in a cohort sampled during active COVID-19.

The rearrangement links TRBV6-4 to TRBJ2-2; TRBD2 is a possible D gene (6 bases). Germline V gene lookup returns CDR1 MRHNA and CDR2 SNTAGT. This CDR3 is 16 amino acids long. Trimming left V 6 bases short and J 4 bases short, with 18 bases between. The DNA of the CDR3 is TGTGCCAGCAGCCCCGCCTCGGGGGATGGCACCGGGGAGCTGTTTTTT. Amino acids: CASSPASGDGTGELFF.

The gene calls are TRBV30 and TRBJ2-3; TRBD2 matches 8 bases. Trimming cost V 1 base and J 2 bases; bases outside gene matches: 5. The CDR3 has 15 amino acids. Germline V gene data show CDR1 as GTSNPN and CDR2 as SVGIG (reference sequence). The CDR3 coding sequence is TGTGCCTGGAGTGGGTTAGCGGGATACACAGATACGCAGTATTTT. Translation gives CAWSGLAGYTDTQYF. Variable domain in full (rest from reference TRBV30 and TRBJ2-3): SQTIHQWPATLVQPVGSPLSLECTVEGTSNPNLYWYRQAAGRGLQLLFYSVGIGQISSEVPQNLSASRPQDRQFILSSKKLLLSDSGFYLCAWSGLAGYTDTQYFGPGTRLTVL.

The V gene is TRBV7-2, the J gene TRBJ2-3; TRBD2 agrees at 7 bases. V was pared by 5 bases and J by 9 bases, with 5 bases of the junction left unmatched. The CDR3 runs 12 residues. Germline-derived CDR1 and CDR2 are SGHTA and FQGNSA. The CDR3 reads CASSTQTSTQYF. CDR3 nucleotide sequence: TGTGCCAGCAGCACCCAGACTAGCACGCAGTATTTT.

The chain uses TRBV7-7 and TRBJ1-6, with 7 nucleotides matching TRBD1. The V gene's germline CDR1 is SSHAT and CDR2 FNYEAQ (reference sequence). After removal of 5 bases from V and 9 bases from J, the junction contained 10 bases not matched to a gene. This CDR3 comprises 15 residues. CDR3 bases: TGTGCCAGCAGCCCTTCGGGACAGCTTGTTTCACCCCTCCACTTT. Translating gives CASSPSGQLVSPLHF.

The rearrangement joins TRBV27 to TRBJ2-7; 8 bases are shared with TRBD1. This CDR3 has 17 residues. Trimming cost V 3 bases and J 5 bases; bases outside gene matches: 15. Germline loops: CDR1 MNHEY, CDR2 SMNVEV (reference sequence). DNA of the CDR3: TGTGCCAGCAGTTTGATTTCCCCCCCAGGGGGCTTTGACGAGCAGTACTTC. The encoded protein is CASSLISPPGGFDEQYF.

V and J are TRBV5-4 and TRBJ2-1, with 7 positions matching TRBD2. CDR3 length equals 14 residues. The germline gives CDR1 SGHNT, CDR2 YYREEE (reference sequence). The J segment lost 2 bases and the V segment lost 5 bases, leaving 4 bases of the junction unmatched. Here the CDR3 DNA reads TGTGCCAGCAGGTCTAGCGGAGCCTACAATGAGCAGTTCTTC. It yields the protein CASRSSGAYNEQFF. Looking up the rest from reference TRBV5-4 and TRBJ2-1 gives the full variable domain: ETGVTQSPTHLIKTRGQQVTLRCSSQSGHNTVSWYQQALGQGPQFIFQYYREEENGRGNFPPRFSGLQFPNYSSELNVNALELDDSALYLCASRSSGAYNEQFFGPGTRLTVL.

The chain employs TRBV5-1 and TRBJ2-7; 8 bases are shared with TRBD2. CDR1 is SGHRS and CDR2 is YFSETQ in the germline V gene. This CDR3 region has 13 residues. J was trimmed by 3 bases and V by 2 bases; bases with no gene match: 1. The CDR3 coding sequence is TGCGCCAGCAGCTTAGCGGGAGTCTACGAGCAGTACTTC. Residues: CASSLAGVYEQYF.

The V and J genes are TRBV4-2 and TRBJ2-7, with 8 bases that match TRBD1. V lost 2 bases, J lost 3 bases, and 9 bases stayed unmatched. Looked up from germline, CDR1 is LGHNA and CDR2 is YNFKEQ. This CDR3 comprises 16 residues. CDR3 region: CASSQPGQGEIYEQYF. The CDR3 DNA reads TGTGCCAGCAGCCAACCTGGACAGGGCGAGATCTACGAGCAGTACTTC.

The chain recombines TRBV30 with TRBJ1-5; D remains unclear. V lost 6 bases and J 0 bases, leaving 12 bases between the germline ends. The V gene's germline CDR1 is GTSNPN and CDR2 SVGIG (reference sequence). The CDR3 spans 14 residues. CDR3 loop: CACRTSTSNQPQHF. The CDR3 nucleotides are TGTGCCTGTCGAACATCAACTAGCAATCAGCCCCAGCATTTT.